This TCR beta chain was captured in a study of cytomegalovirus exposure and HLA in healthy donors. Study summary: Ancestry clustering placed 70% to 85% of roughly 410 genotyped donors in the Caucasian-associated cluster. Study findings and constraints: Three CMV-associated chains were confirmed in vitro to be specific for CMV antigens.

The PCR had 60 Vbeta and 13 Jbeta primers. The repertoire was sequenced with immunoSEQ multiplex PCR; TCRdb's copy has only in-frame clones and lacks some. The data hold under 200,000 clones, with about two thirds observed a single time. This clone was counted only a few times. Its specificity is not known. In the same sample, other DNA sequences code for this CDR3. The V gene's germline CDR1 is MNHNS and CDR2 SASEGT. V dropped 4 bases and J dropped 2 bases, with 18 bases sitting between them. This CDR3 has 17 residues. The TCR comes from a woman aged 18-29 years in good health and CMV-seropositive. Sample: PBMCs. The chain joins TRBV6-1 to TRBJ1-5, with D possibly being TRBD1 (6 bases). CDR3 DNA sequence: TGTGCCAGCAGTGTCCTTAGAGGCAGGGGTGGCAATCAGCCCCAGCATTTT. Protein sequence: CASSVLRGRGGNQPQHF.